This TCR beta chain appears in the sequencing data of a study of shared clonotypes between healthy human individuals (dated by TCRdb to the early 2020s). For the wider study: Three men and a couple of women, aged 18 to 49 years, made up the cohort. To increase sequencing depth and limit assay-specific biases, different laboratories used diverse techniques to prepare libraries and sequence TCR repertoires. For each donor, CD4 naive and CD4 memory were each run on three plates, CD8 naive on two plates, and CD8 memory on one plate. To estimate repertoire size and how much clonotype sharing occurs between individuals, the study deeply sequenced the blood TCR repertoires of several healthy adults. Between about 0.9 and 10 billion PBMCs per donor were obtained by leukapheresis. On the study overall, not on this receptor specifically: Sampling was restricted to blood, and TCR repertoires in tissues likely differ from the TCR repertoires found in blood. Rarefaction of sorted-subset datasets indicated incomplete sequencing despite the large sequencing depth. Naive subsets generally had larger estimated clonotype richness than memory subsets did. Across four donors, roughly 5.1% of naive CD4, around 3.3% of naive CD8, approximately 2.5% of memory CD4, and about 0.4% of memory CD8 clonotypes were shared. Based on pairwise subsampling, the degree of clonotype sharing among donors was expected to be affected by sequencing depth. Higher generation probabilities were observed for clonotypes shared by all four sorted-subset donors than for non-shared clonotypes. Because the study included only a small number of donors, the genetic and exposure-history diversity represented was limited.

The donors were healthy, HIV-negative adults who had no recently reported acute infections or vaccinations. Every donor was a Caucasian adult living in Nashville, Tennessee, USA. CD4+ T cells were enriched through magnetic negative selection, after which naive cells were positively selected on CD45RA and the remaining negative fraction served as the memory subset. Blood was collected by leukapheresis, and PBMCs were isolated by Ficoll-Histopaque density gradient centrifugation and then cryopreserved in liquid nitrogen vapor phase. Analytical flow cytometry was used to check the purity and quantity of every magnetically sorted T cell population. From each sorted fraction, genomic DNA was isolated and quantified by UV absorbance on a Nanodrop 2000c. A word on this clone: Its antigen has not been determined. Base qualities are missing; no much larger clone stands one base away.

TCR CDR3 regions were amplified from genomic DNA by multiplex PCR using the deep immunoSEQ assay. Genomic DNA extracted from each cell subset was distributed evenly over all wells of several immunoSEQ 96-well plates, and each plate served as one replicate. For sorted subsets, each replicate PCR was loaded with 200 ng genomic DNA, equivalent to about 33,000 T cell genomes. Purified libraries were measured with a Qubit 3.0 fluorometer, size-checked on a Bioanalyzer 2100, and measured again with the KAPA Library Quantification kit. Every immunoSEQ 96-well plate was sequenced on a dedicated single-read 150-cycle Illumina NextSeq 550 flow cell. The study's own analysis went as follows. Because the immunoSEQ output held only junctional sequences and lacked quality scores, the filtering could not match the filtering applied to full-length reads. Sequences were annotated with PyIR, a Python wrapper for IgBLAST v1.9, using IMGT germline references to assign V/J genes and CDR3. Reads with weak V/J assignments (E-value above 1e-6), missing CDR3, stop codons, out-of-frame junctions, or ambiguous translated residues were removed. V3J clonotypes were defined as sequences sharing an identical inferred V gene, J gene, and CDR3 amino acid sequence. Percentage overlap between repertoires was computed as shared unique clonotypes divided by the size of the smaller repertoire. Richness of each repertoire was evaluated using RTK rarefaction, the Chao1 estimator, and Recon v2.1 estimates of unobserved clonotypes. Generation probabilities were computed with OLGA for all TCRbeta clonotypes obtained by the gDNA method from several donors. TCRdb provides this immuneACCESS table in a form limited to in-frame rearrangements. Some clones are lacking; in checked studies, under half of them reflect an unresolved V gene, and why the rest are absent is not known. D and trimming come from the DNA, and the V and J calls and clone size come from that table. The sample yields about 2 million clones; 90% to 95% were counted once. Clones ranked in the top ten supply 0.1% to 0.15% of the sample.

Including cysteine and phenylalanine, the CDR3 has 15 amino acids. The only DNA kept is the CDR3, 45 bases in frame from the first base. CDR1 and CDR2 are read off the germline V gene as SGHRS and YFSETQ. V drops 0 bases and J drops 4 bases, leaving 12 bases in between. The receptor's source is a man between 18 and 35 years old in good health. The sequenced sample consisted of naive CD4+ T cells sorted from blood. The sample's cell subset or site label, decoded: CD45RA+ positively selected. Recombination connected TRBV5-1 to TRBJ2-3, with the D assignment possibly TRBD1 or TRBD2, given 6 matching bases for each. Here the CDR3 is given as CASSLAKGGPDTQYF. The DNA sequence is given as TGCGCCAGCAGCTTGGCCAAAGGGGGGCCAGATACGCAGTATTTT. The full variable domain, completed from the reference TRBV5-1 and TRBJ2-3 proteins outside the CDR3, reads KAGVTQTPRYLIKTRGQQVTLSCSPISGHRSVSWYQQTPGQGLQFLFEYFSETQRNKGNFPGRFSGRQFSNSRSEMNVSTLELGDSALYLCASSLAKGGPDTQYFGPGTRLTVL.